One sample yielded the 31 T cell receptor beta chains listed below, sequenced in a study of T cell changes during pregnancy in multiple sclerosis. Profiled with immunoSEQ multiplex PCR; TCRdb holds only in-frame clones, not every one. The data contain about 12,000 clones, around 87% of them singletons. Sample: CD8+ T cells from peripheral blood mononuclear cells, taken in the second trimester of pregnancy. The receptor set was obtained from a female donor in good health, enrolled as a control in a pregnancy study.

V is TRBV4-1 and J is TRBJ1-2; no reliable D call. The CDR3 runs to 11 residues. In germline, CDR1 is MGHRA, CDR2 YSYEKL. Between the trimmed V and J ends, which lost 4 bases and 8 bases, there was a span of 8 bases. Here the CDR3 DNA reads TGCGCCAGCAGCCTCGGCGGAGGCTACACCTTC. Its translation is CASSLGGGYTF.

The rearrangement links TRBV2 to TRBJ1-1; maybe TRBD1 (5 bases). Deletions cut 8 bases from V and 2 bases from J, with 18 bases between. Germline V CDR1 and CDR2: SNHLY, FYNNEI. The CDR3 runs 15 residues. CDR3 loop: CASDPRGVLNTEAFF. The CDR3 DNA sequence: TGTGCCAGCGACCCTCGGGGGGTCCTCAACACTGAAGCTTTCTTT.

This clone came up a few times. In DNA form, the CDR3 reads TGCGCCAGCAGCCAAGAAGGTCGCGGGGGCTACACCGGGGAGCTGTTTTTT. Translated: CASSQEGRGGYTGELFF. The J gene is TRBJ2-2, the V gene TRBV4-3; TRBD2 might be the D (7 bases). The germline gives CDR1 LGHNA, CDR2 YSLEER. The V and J ends lost 0 bases and 3 bases respectively, with 14 bases between them. CDR3 length: 17 amino acids.

The rearrangement joins TRBV27 to TRBJ1-5; D is undetermined. This CDR3 comprises 12 residues. V shed 7 bases and J shed 2 bases, with 6 bases lying between them. Germline values: CDR1 MNHEY, CDR2 SMNVEV (reference sequence). As DNA, the CDR3 is TGTGCCAGCACCACAGGCAATCAGCCCCAGCATTTT. Translating gives CASTTGNQPQHF.

This chain joins TRBV4-2 and TRBJ2-1; perhaps TRBD2 as D (6 bases). The CDR3 runs 17 residues. V lost 0 bases to trimming and J lost 6 bases, with 18 bases between them. Germline assignment: CDR1 LGHNA and CDR2 YNFKEQ. CDR3 in DNA: TGTGCCAGCAGCCAAGATTATGGCGGGATCTTAGCCAATGAGCAGTTCTTC. Protein sequence: CASSQDYGGILANEQFF.

The chain employs TRBV9 and TRBJ2-6; weak D call: TRBD1 (6 bases). CDR3 size: 14 residues. V was trimmed by 4 bases and J by 10 bases, leaving 15 bases between them. In germline, CDR1 is SGDLS, CDR2 YYNGEE. The CDR3 reads CASSSPETGNVLTF. Here the CDR3 DNA reads TGTGCCAGCAGCTCCCCCGAGACAGGAAACGTCCTGACTTTC.

The genes are TRBV30 and TRBJ1-1; D is undetermined. The CDR3 consists of 12 residues. Germline V gene sequence: CDR1 GTSNPN, CDR2 SVGIG (reference sequence). The V end lost 0 bases, the J end lost 4 bases, and 6 bases lay between the germline ends. CDR3 DNA: TGTGCCTGGAGTGTTGGTAGCACTGAAGCTTTCTTT. Its translation: CAWSVGSTEAFF.

V is TRBV11-3 and J is TRBJ1-1; the D gene is possibly TRBD1 (6 bases). Germline V gene data show CDR1 as SGHNT and CDR2 as YENEEA. CDR3 length equals 15 residues. Trimming shortened V by 5 bases and J by 0 bases, and 13 bases separated the two germline ends. The CDR3 here is CASSGRDTLNTEAFF. As DNA, the CDR3 is TGTGCCAGCAGCGGACGGGACACCTTGAACACTGAAGCTTTCTTT.

The chain couples TRBV9 to TRBJ2-3, with D unclear. The CDR3 extends over 15 amino acids. V lost 0 bases, J lost 1 base, and 9 bases lay in between. Germline CDR1 reads SGDLS; CDR2 reads YYNGEE. The CDR3 is CASSVVTLGTDTQYF. As DNA, the CDR3 is TGTGCCAGCAGCGTAGTCACTCTAGGCACAGATACGCAGTATTTT. Complete variable domain (other parts from reference TRBV9 and TRBJ2-3): DSGVTQTPKHLITATGQRVTLRCSPRSGDLSVYWYQQSLDQGLQFLIQYYNGEERAKGNILERFSAQQFPDLHSELNLSSLELGDSALYFCASSVVTLGTDTQYFGPGTRLTVL.

J is TRBJ2-1 and V is TRBV6-6; tentative D call: TRBD1 (6 bases). Trimming left V 7 bases short and J 9 bases short, with 13 bases between. The CDR3 has 12 amino acids. CDR1 MNHNY and CDR2 SVGAGI come from the germline V gene (reference sequence). CDR3: CASTSDSLEQFF. The CDR3 coding sequence is TGTGCCAGCACCTCGGACAGTCTTGAGCAGTTCTTC.

This chain connects TRBV10-2 to TRBJ1-1; D may be TRBD1 (6 bases). This CDR3 is 15 amino acids long. CDR1 WSHSY and CDR2 SAAADI come from the germline V gene. V lost 4 bases and J lost 0, with 12 bases in between. The CDR3 loop reads CASSGPRTVNTEAFF. The CDR3 DNA reads as TGCGCCAGCAGTGGTCCCAGGACAGTGAACACTGAAGCTTTCTTT.

The chain employs TRBV2 and TRBJ2-7, with D maybe TRBD2 (5 bases). CDR3 length: 14 amino acids. Trimming stripped 1 base from V and 3 bases from J, with 10 bases between. Germline V gene sequence: CDR1 SNHLY, CDR2 FYNNEI. The CDR3 spells CASSEGGLSYEQYF. The CDR3 DNA is TGTGCCAGCAGTGAAGGAGGGCTGAGCTACGAGCAGTACTTC.

This sequence joins TRBV5-1 and TRBJ2-2; the D gene is possibly TRBD2 (6 bases). The CDR3 is 15 residues long. V lost 5 bases, J lost 6 bases, and 17 bases lay in between. Germline assignment: CDR1 SGHRS and CDR2 YFSETQ. In DNA, the CDR3 is TGCGCCAGCAGTTGGTCGGGGGTGGAGGCCGGGGAGCTGTTTTTT. Its translation is CASSWSGVEAGELFF.

This chain uses TRBV15 with TRBJ2-3, with D possibly matching TRBD2 (6 bases). This CDR3 region has 14 residues. Trimming left V 3 bases short and J 0 bases short, with 7 bases between. Looked up from germline, CDR1 is LNHNV and CDR2 is YYDKDF (reference sequence). CDR3 protein: CATSRSGSTDTQYF. The CDR3 DNA reads as TGTGCCACCAGCAGGAGCGGGAGCACAGATACGCAGTATTTT.

This clone occurred once. CDR3 amino acids: CASSSGTGTNPRNQPQHF. DNA of the CDR3: TGTGCCAGCTCCTCCGGGACAGGGACCAATCCTCGTAATCAGCCCCAGCATTTT. The V and J genes are TRBV7-2 and TRBJ1-5, with 9 bases lining up with TRBD1. Germline V gene sequence: CDR1 SGHTA, CDR2 FQGNSA. J was trimmed by 4 bases and V by 8 bases; bases with no gene match: 18. This CDR3 region has 18 residues. Using reference TRBV7-2 and TRBJ1-5 for the parts outside the CDR3, the full variable domain is GAGVSQSPSNKVTEKGKDVELRCDPISGHTALYWYRQSLGQGLEFLIYFQGNSAPDKSGLPSDRFSAERTGGSVSTLTIQRTQQEDSAVYLCASSSGTGTNPRNQPQHFGDGTRLSIL.

The chain links TRBV30 to TRBJ2-1, with D unclear. V lost 5 bases to trimming and J lost 0 bases, with 11 bases between them. The CDR3 is 14 amino acids. The germline V gene encodes CDR1 GTSNPN and CDR2 SVGIG (reference sequence). The CDR3 reads CAWGDGSSYNEQFF. Written as DNA, the CDR3 is TGTGCCTGGGGAGATGGTAGCTCCTACAATGAGCAGTTCTTC.

The chain couples TRBV9 to TRBJ2-4; a possible D gene is TRBD1 (6 bases). Trimming pared 2 bases from V and 0 bases from J, leaving 12 bases between. Germline CDR1 reads SGDLS; CDR2 reads YYNGEE. CDR3 length equals 16 residues. CDR3 in DNA: TGTGCCAGCAGCGTCTCAGGGGCCTTAGCCAAAAACATTCAGTACTTC. It translates to CASSVSGALAKNIQYF.

The rearrangement joins TRBV10-3 to TRBJ2-7, with D unresolved. Trimming removed 6 bases at V and 3 bases at J, with 18 bases between. Germline-derived CDR1 and CDR2 are ENHRY and SYGVKD. The length of the CDR3 is 15 residues. The CDR3: CAISDEGGGDYEQYF. CDR3 nucleotide sequence: TGTGCCATCAGCGACGAAGGCGGTGGCGACTACGAGCAGTACTTC.

The rearrangement joins TRBV6-5 to TRBJ1-1; the D gene is possibly TRBD1 (6 bases). The V end was cut by 2 bases, the J end by 5 bases, with 15 bases between. Per germline, CDR1 MNHEY and CDR2 SVGAGI. The CDR3 consists of 15 residues. The CDR3 is CASSYRDTRLTEAFF. The DNA of the CDR3 is TGTGCCAGCAGTTACCGGGACACTAGGCTAACTGAAGCTTTCTTT.

Only a few counts were recorded for this clone. J is TRBJ2-7 and V is TRBV4-1, with D unclear. The V end lost 4 bases, the J end lost 2 bases, and 9 bases lay between the germline ends. The V gene's germline CDR1 is MGHRA and CDR2 YSYEKL. This CDR3 contains 13 residues. This CDR3 is CASSPQLAYEQYF. For the CDR3, the DNA is TGCGCCAGCAGCCCCCAGTTGGCCTACGAGCAGTACTTC.

The chain combines TRBV7-9 with TRBJ2-3, with 8 bases aligning to TRBD1. The CDR3 sequence is 18 residues long. V was clipped by 1 base and J by 5 bases; unmatched bases: 14. CDR1 and CDR2 (germline): SEHNR, FQNEAQ (reference sequence). The CDR3 loop reads CASSLEAFRGRIGDTQYF. CDR3 nucleotide sequence: TGTGCCAGCAGCTTAGAGGCGTTCAGGGGGCGGATAGGAGATACGCAGTATTTT.

The chain is built from TRBV10-2 and TRBJ2-7; D not certain. The V end was cut by 3 bases, the J end by 5 bases, with 8 bases between. The germline gives CDR1 WSHSY, CDR2 SAAADI. The CDR3 consists of 12 residues. Written as DNA, the CDR3 is TGCGCCAGCAGTGAAATAGTGCACGAGCAGTACTTC. Its translation is CASSEIVHEQYF.

The CDR3 loop reads CASSLVAPDEKLFF. The CDR3 bases are TGTGCCAGCAGCTTAGTGGCACCCGATGAAAAACTGTTTTTT. The chain couples TRBV7-9 to TRBJ1-4; D not resolved. Trimming pared 1 base from V and 6 bases from J, leaving 9 bases between. CDR1 and CDR2 (germline): SEHNR, FQNEAQ (reference sequence). The CDR3 is made up of 14 amino acids.

The J gene is TRBJ1-2, the V gene TRBV10-3; 8 bases match TRBD1. The ends lost 5 bases at V and 5 bases at J; junction bases unmatched: 13. Germline assignment: CDR1 ENHRY and CDR2 SYGVKD. The length of the CDR3 is 16 residues. The CDR3 region is CAISLPTDREKYGYTF. The CDR3 DNA is TGTGCCATCAGTTTACCTACGGACAGGGAAAAGTATGGCTACACCTTC.

The gene calls are TRBV27 and TRBJ1-1, with D possibly TRBD1 on 6 matching bases. Germline CDR1 reads MNHEY; CDR2 reads SMNVEV (reference sequence). Trimming left V 5 bases short and J 3 bases short, with 16 bases between. The CDR3 runs to 15 residues. CDR3 amino acids: CASSVLGGADTEAFF. Here the CDR3 DNA reads TGTGCCAGCAGTGTGTTGGGGGGGGCGGACACTGAAGCTTTCTTT.

DNA of the CDR3: TGTGCCAGCAGTGACTCGACTACCTCGGGGGGCACAGATACGCAGTATTTT. Protein sequence: CASSDSTTSGGTDTQYF. This sequence joins TRBV6-4 and TRBJ2-3; the D gene is possibly TRBD2 (6 bases). CDR1 and CDR2 from the germline V gene are MRHNA and SNTAGT. The CDR3 runs 17 residues. The V gene lost 0 bases and the J gene lost 1 base, with 14 bases spanning the gap.

V is TRBV27 and J is TRBJ2-7; 7 nucleotides agree with TRBD2. Germline CDR1 and CDR2: MNHEY and SMNVEV (reference sequence). There are 16 residues in the CDR3. J was trimmed by 0 bases and V by 2 bases; bases with no gene match: 7. This CDR3 reads CASSLRRSGASYEQYF. DNA of the CDR3: TGTGCCAGCAGTTTAAGAAGAAGCGGGGCCTCCTACGAGCAGTACTTC.

This clone appeared a single time. Written as DNA, the CDR3 is TGTGCCAGCAGTTTAAGGGGACTCTCCTACGAGCAGTACTTC. It specifies CASSLRGLSYEQYF. The chain links TRBV27 to TRBJ2-5, with a possible D match to TRBD2 (6 bases). TRBJ2-7 explains the end of the DNA better; the J call may be wrong. The CDR3 sequence is 14 residues long. The germline V gene encodes CDR1 MNHEY and CDR2 SMNVEV (reference sequence).

The genes are TRBV9 and TRBJ2-6, with 11 bases lining up with TRBD1. The V gene's germline CDR1 is SGDLS and CDR2 YYNGEE. The CDR3 sequence is 18 residues long. V lost 2 bases, J lost 3 bases, and 7 bases stayed unmatched. The CDR3 protein is CASSVPRTGGGGANVLTF. CDR3 nucleotide sequence: TGTGCCAGCAGCGTGCCTCGGACAGGGGGCGGTGGGGCCAACGTCCTGACTTTC.

This chain links TRBV30 with TRBJ1-1; D ambiguous. The germline V gene has CDR1 GTSNPN and CDR2 SVGIG (reference sequence). The length of the CDR3 is 15 residues. Trimming stripped 0 bases from V and 0 bases from J, with 11 bases between. CDR3 protein: CAWSVGSGLNTEAFF. The DNA for the CDR3 is TGTGCCTGGAGTGTTGGGAGTGGATTGAACACTGAAGCTTTCTTT.

V is TRBV18 and J is TRBJ2-5; D gene unclear. Trimming removed 3 bases from V and 1 base from J, with 9 bases in between. CDR1 is KGHSH and CDR2 is LQKENI in the germline V gene. The CDR3 length is 14 residues. The CDR3 reads CASSPLPSQETQYF. CDR3 sequence (DNA): TGTGCCAGCTCACCCCTGCCCAGCCAAGAGACCCAGTACTTC.